The 8 T cell receptor beta chains in this list originate from one sample, sequenced in a study of technical replicates of blood from a few donors. The method was immunoSEQ multiplex PCR; TCRdb's version includes in-frame clones alone and lacks a portion of them. The profile shows 74,000 or so clones, around 90% of them singletons. What was sequenced was T cells isolated from PBMCs. The source is a human donor in good health.

This chain connects TRBV7-2 to TRBJ1-3; perhaps TRBD1 as D (5 bases). V gave up 5 bases and J gave up 2 bases, with 13 bases separating them. Germline CDR1 SGHTA, CDR2 FQGNSA. The CDR3 extends over 15 amino acids. As DNA, the CDR3 is TGTGCCAGCAGCCGACGCGCAGGGACTGGAAACACCATATATTTT. This translates into CASSRRAGTGNTIYF.

V usage is TRBV14 and J usage is TRBJ2-1; tentative D call: TRBD1 (5 bases). V was pared by 4 bases and J by 3 bases, with 10 bases between. Germline values: CDR1 SGHDN, CDR2 FVKESK. This CDR3 region has 14 residues. CDR3 in DNA: TGTGCCAGCAGCCCTCAAGGGGTCTACAATGAGCAGTTCTTC. This gives the protein CASSPQGVYNEQFF.

The chain couples TRBV4-1 to TRBJ2-4; no firm D call. The CDR3 contains 14 residues. Germline CDR1 reads MGHRA; CDR2 reads YSYEKL. V was cut by 1 base and J by 6 bases, with 10 bases left in between. The CDR3 region has the DNA TGCGCCAGCAGCCAAGGCCTAGGTAGAAACATTCAGTACTTC. This translates into CASSQGLGRNIQYF.

V usage is TRBV6-5 and J usage is TRBJ2-1; 12 bases match TRBD2. V lost 4 bases to trimming and J lost 2 bases; unmatched junction nucleotides: 3. CDR1 and CDR2 from the germline V gene are MNHEY and SVGAGI. CDR3 length equals 16 residues. The CDR3 protein is CASSFGLAGTYNEQFF. CDR3 coding DNA: TGTGCCAGCAGTTTTGGACTAGCGGGAACCTACAATGAGCAGTTCTTC.

CDR3 sequence: CASSYSSQGRGYEQFF. In DNA, the CDR3 is TGTGCCAGCAGTTACTCCTCACAGGGTCGAGGATATGAGCAGTTCTTC. This chain links TRBV6-5 with TRBJ2-1; tentatively, D is TRBD1 (6 bases). Per germline, CDR1 MNHEY and CDR2 SVGAGI. This CDR3 is 16 amino acids long. The V end was cut by 0 bases, the J end by 8 bases, with 17 bases between.

This clone has only one observation. V usage is TRBV29-1 and J usage is TRBJ2-4; 8 nucleotides match TRBD1. Germline lookup yields CDR1 SQVTM and CDR2 ANQGSEA. The CDR3 runs to 13 residues. The ends lost 6 bases at V and 1 base at J; junction bases unmatched: 2. The CDR3 coding sequence is TGCAGCGTGAGGGACAGGGCCAAAAACATTCAGTACTTC. It translates to CSVRDRAKNIQYF.

The chain has TRBV29-1 and TRBJ2-7; TRBD2 aligns across 8 bases. The CDR3 sequence is 13 residues long. V lost 5 bases, J lost 1 base, and 4 bases stayed unmatched. CDR1 SQVTM and CDR2 ANQGSEA come from the germline V gene. The CDR3 protein is CSVFGTRSYEQYF. The CDR3 DNA reads TGCAGCGTTTTCGGGACTAGATCCTACGAGCAGTACTTC.

The chain recombines TRBV19 with TRBJ2-7; 7 bases map to TRBD1. Germline loops: CDR1 LNHDA, CDR2 SQIVND (reference sequence). The CDR3 is 14 residues long. J gave up 2 bases and V 2 bases, and 3 bases lay outside the gene matches. The CDR3 DNA is TGTGCCAGTAGTATATTTGGGACAGCCTACGAGCAGTACTTC. This encodes CASSIFGTAYEQYF.